This TCR beta chain was captured in a study of metastatic and nonmetastatic thyroid tumors. Points from the study as a whole: As reported, TCR beta diversity in blood and tumor was significantly higher in malignant thyroid tumors than in benign nodules.

The V gene's germline CDR1 is MNHEY and CDR2 SMNVEV (reference sequence). The CDR3 totals 16 residues. V was trimmed by 2 bases and J by 6 bases, leaving 16 bases between them. To note about this clone: Its antigen is currently unknown.

Original analysis: A classifier of distant metastasis in papillary thyroid cancer was built from CDR3 differences (across clinicopathological groups). TCRdb re-called clones from the PCR reads using MiXCR. These V and J calls originate from TCRdb's pipeline instead of the authors' own analysis. This table has fewer than 20,000 clones, 15% to 17% appearing once. All patients were untreated before thyroid surgery. The rearrangement joins TRBV27 to TRBJ2-2; D is possibly TRBD2 (7 bases). What was sequenced was blood. This TCR derives from a female donor with papillary thyroid cancer or a benign thyroid nodule (not recorded which). Some clones in this sample may be carry-over from other donors' samples. The CDR3 DNA is TGTGCCAGCAGTTTAACGGGGGGCGCGGGGGCCGGGGAGCTGTTTTTT. Translating gives CASSLTGGAGAGELFF.